The next 11 T cell receptor beta chains were all read from a single sample in a study of blood T cell repertoires in COVID-19. Some clones are missing from TCRdb's copy, which holds only in-frame ones; the method was immunoSEQ multiplex PCR. The sample includes approximately 240,000 clones, roughly 80% seen only once; the top ten take around 6.5%. The sample consisted of peripheral blood. The receptors were sampled from a woman aged 60-75 years with active or convalescent COVID-19.

The chain links TRBV5-1 to TRBJ2-2, with TRBD1 matching over 10 bases. Trimming took 5 bases from V and 7 from J; bases not matched to a gene: 8. This CDR3 contains 15 residues. Germline values: CDR1 SGHRS, CDR2 YFSETQ. The CDR3 loop is CASSSRQGAGGELFF. The CDR3 region has the DNA TGCGCCAGCAGTTCACGACAGGGGGCTGGCGGGGAGCTGTTTTTT. Together with reference TRBV5-1 and TRBJ2-2, the CDR3 gives the full variable domain: KAGVTQTPRYLIKTRGQQVTLSCSPISGHRSVSWYQQTPGQGLQFLFEYFSETQRNKGNFPGRFSGRQFSNSRSEMNVSTLELGDSALYLCASSSRQGAGGELFFGEGSRLTVL.

The chain combines TRBV6-5 with TRBJ2-6; 7 positions agree with TRBD1. V lost 2 bases and J lost 1; bases outside the gene matches: 2. Germline-derived CDR1 and CDR2 are MNHEY and SVGAGI. The CDR3 covers 16 residues. The CDR3 DNA reads TGTGCCAGCAGTTACCAGACAGGGTCTGGGGCCAACGTCCTGACTTTC. Its translation: CASSYQTGSGANVLTF.

V gene TRBV12-5 combines with J gene TRBJ1-1; 8 bases are a match to TRBD1. V lost 7 bases, J lost 5 bases, and 9 bases stayed unmatched. The CDR3 covers 14 residues. Germline V gives CDR1 LGHNT, CDR2 FRNRAP. CDR3 protein: CASAQGAPRTEAFF. The DNA for the CDR3 is TGTGCTAGTGCTCAGGGGGCTCCGAGAACTGAAGCTTTCTTT.

The J gene is TRBJ1-1, the V gene TRBV12-3 or TRBV12-4, with a possible D match to TRBD1 (5 bases). Trimming removed 5 bases at V and 11 bases at J, with 12 bases between. The CDR3 contains 11 residues. CDR3 sequence (DNA): TGTGCCAGCAGTGCAGGGTATTGGGCTTTCTTT. Translated, it gives CASSAGYWAFF.

The gene calls are TRBV6-5 and TRBJ2-5; perhaps TRBD2 as D (5 bases). CDR1 and CDR2 from the germline V gene are MNHEY and SVGAGI. Trimming took off 8 bases at V and 4 bases at J, with 11 bases between the two ends. This CDR3 has 12 residues. Written as DNA, the CDR3 is TGTGCCAGCGGGGAACTAGTAGAGACCCAGTACTTC. Translating it yields CASGELVETQYF.

Only one count was recorded for this clone. The chain carries TRBV6-1 and TRBJ2-1, with 8 positions matching TRBD2. V lost 2 bases, J lost 8 bases, and 2 bases stayed unmatched. CDR3 length equals 13 residues. Germline lookup yields CDR1 MNHNS and CDR2 SASEGT. CDR3 in amino acids: CASSESGRDEQFF. Here the CDR3 DNA reads TGTGCCAGCAGTGAATCCGGGAGGGATGAGCAGTTCTTC.

This clone was counted once. The V call is TRBV6-5, the J call TRBJ1-1; TRBD1 agrees at 11 bases. The CDR3 contains 15 residues. The germline gives CDR1 MNHEY, CDR2 SVGAGI. J lost 5 bases, V lost 2 bases, and 4 bases had no gene match. CDR3 loop: CASSYGGTGGTEAFF. CDR3 DNA: TGTGCCAGCAGTTACGGTGGGACAGGGGGAACTGAAGCTTTCTTT.

The chain links TRBV7-3 to TRBJ2-2, with 11 bases aligning to TRBD2. This CDR3 is built from 17 residues. J lost 5 bases, V lost 2 bases, and 7 bases had no gene match. Germline-derived CDR1 and CDR2 are SGHTA and FQGTGA. The CDR3 is CASSLGIAGGRTGELFF. As DNA, the CDR3 is TGTGCCAGCAGCTTAGGGATAGCGGGAGGGCGTACCGGGGAGCTGTTTTTT.

The gene calls are TRBV11-2 and TRBJ2-2, with D possibly matching TRBD1 (5 bases). The CDR3 runs to 14 residues. Trimming removed 3 bases at V and 1 base at J, with 6 bases between. In germline, CDR1 is SGHAT, CDR2 FQNNGV. CDR3 sequence (DNA): TGTGCCAGCAGCTTTCAGGGGAACACCGGGGAGCTGTTTTTT. Protein product: CASSFQGNTGELFF.

The chain combines TRBV14 with TRBJ2-3; D perhaps matches TRBD2 (5 bases). The CDR3 contains 15 residues. Looked up from germline, CDR1 is SGHDN and CDR2 is FVKESK. V was pared by 0 bases and J by 3 bases, with 10 bases between. CDR3 in amino acids: CASSQDWRRTDTQYF. Written as DNA, the CDR3 is TGTGCCAGCAGCCAAGATTGGAGGAGGACAGATACGCAGTATTTT. Full variable domain (outside the CDR3, taken from reference TRBV14 and TRBJ2-3): EAGVTQFPSHSVIEKGQTVTLRCDPISGHDNLYWYRRVMGKEIKFLLHFVKESKQDESGMPNNRFLAERTGGTYSTLKVQPAELEDSGVYFCASSQDWRRTDTQYFGPGTRLTVL.

The DNA of the CDR3 is TGCGCCAGCAGCCTACGACAGGGCCGAAGCACTGAAGCTTTCTTT. It translates to CASSLRQGRSTEAFF. V gene TRBV5-1 combines with J gene TRBJ1-1; 7 nucleotides line up with TRBD1. Germline loops: CDR1 SGHRS, CDR2 YFSETQ. The CDR3 is 15 amino acids. V trimming: 4 bases; J trimming: 4 bases; junction bases outside the gene matches: 10.